The 27 T cell receptor beta chains reported below all come from one sample, sequenced in a study of cytomegalovirus exposure and HLA in healthy donors. PCR was performed using 60 Vbeta and 13 Jbeta primers. The assay was immunoSEQ multiplex PCR, and TCRdb's table has in-frame clones only and misses some. This sample has 200,000 or so clones, with about 77% found just once. The sample was PBMCs. These receptors were collected from a woman aged 25 to 39 in good health and CMV-seropositive.

The J gene is TRBJ1-2, the V gene TRBV28; TRBD1 matches at 8 bases. V dropped 5 bases and J dropped 3; count of bases not matched to a gene: 5. There are 14 residues in the CDR3. The germline gives CDR1 MDHEN, CDR2 SYDVKM. DNA of the CDR3: TGTGCCAGCAGTCTCCGGGACAGGTACTATGGCTACACCTTC. It specifies CASSLRDRYYGYTF.

As to this clone: Germline and junction disagree at one end, which may indicate a read error. The chain couples TRBV7-9 to TRBJ2-6; 8 bases align to TRBD1. Germline CDR1 SEHNR, CDR2 FQNEAQ (reference sequence). The CDR3 is 16 amino acids. In nucleotides, the CDR3 is TGTTCCAGCAGCTCGAACAGGGGGAATGGGGCCAACGTCCTGACTTTC. It translates to CSSSSNRGNGANVLTF.

This sequence joins TRBV4-2 and TRBJ2-2, with 7 nucleotides matching TRBD2. From germline, CDR1 is LGHNA and CDR2 YNFKEQ. V lost 0 bases to trimming and J lost 2 bases; unmatched junction nucleotides: 9. The length of the CDR3 is 18 residues. CDR3: CASSQDLKRGVNTGELFF. CDR3 DNA sequence: TGTGCCAGCAGCCAAGATCTCAAGCGGGGAGTCAACACCGGGGAGCTGTTTTTT.

This rearrangement joins TRBV25-1 to TRBJ2-7; 9 bases are a match to TRBD1. This CDR3 has 15 amino acids. The germline gives CDR1 MGHDK, CDR2 SYGVNS. Trimming took 2 bases from V and 3 from J; bases not matched to a gene: 5. The CDR3 here is CASSETWTGDYEQYF. The CDR3 DNA follows: TGTGCCAGCAGTGAAACGTGGACAGGGGACTACGAGCAGTACTTC.

CDR3 nucleotides: TGCGCCAGCAGCCAAGAGCCCGGCGCTAGGGCGGGGAACACCATATATTTT. Translation gives CASSQEPGARAGNTIYF. The V gene is TRBV4-1, the J gene TRBJ1-3, with D unclear. Trimming cost V 0 bases and J 7 bases, with 19 bases left between them. Per the germline V gene, CDR1 is MGHRA and CDR2 is YSYEKL. The CDR3 totals 17 residues.

The J gene is TRBJ2-7, the V gene TRBV7-9; the match to TRBD2 covers 13 bases. With 4 bases clipped from V and 2 bases from J, the junction kept 5 bases outside the gene matches. In germline, CDR1 is SEHNR, CDR2 FQNEAQ (reference sequence). This CDR3 contains 16 residues. The CDR3 is CASSSGLAGSPYEQYF. CDR3 bases: TGTGCCAGCAGCTCGGGACTAGCGGGATCCCCCTACGAGCAGTACTTC.

This clone has just one count. This chain joins TRBV9 and TRBJ1-1; D is possibly TRBD1 (6 bases). Germline CDR1 reads SGDLS; CDR2 reads YYNGEE. The CDR3 spans 15 residues. V was pared by 0 bases and J by 4 bases, with 13 bases between. CDR3 amino acids: CASSVVGQGPTEAFF. CDR3 DNA: TGTGCCAGCAGCGTAGTAGGGCAGGGGCCCACTGAAGCTTTCTTT.

The gene calls are TRBV10-3 and TRBJ1-1, with 7 bases identical to TRBD1. Germline V CDR1 and CDR2: ENHRY, SYGVKD. Trimming cost V 3 bases and J 3 bases; bases outside gene matches: 4. The CDR3 extends over 14 amino acids. The CDR3 nucleotides read TGTGCCATCAGTGAAAGGGGGCTGGACACTGAAGCTTTCTTT. Its translation is CAISERGLDTEAFF.

V is TRBV5-1 and J is TRBJ2-1; 11 positions match TRBD2. Germline lookup yields CDR1 SGHRS and CDR2 YFSETQ. This CDR3 is 18 amino acids long. J gave up 0 bases and V 2 bases, and 7 bases lay outside the gene matches. The CDR3 is CASSFPSSGGSSYNEQFF. CDR3 sequence (DNA): TGCGCCAGCAGCTTCCCGTCTAGCGGGGGGAGCTCCTACAATGAGCAGTTCTTC.

This chain links TRBV27 with TRBJ2-2; no clear D gene. Trimming pared 0 bases from V and 9 bases from J, leaving 5 bases between. CDR3 size: 12 residues. The V gene's germline CDR1 is MNHEY and CDR2 SMNVEV (reference sequence). Here the CDR3 reads CASSLSERELFF. The DNA of the CDR3 is TGTGCCAGCAGTTTATCCGAGAGGGAGCTGTTTTTT.

Remarks on this clone: At one of its ends the junction is not consistent with the germline gene, which may arise from a read error. The DNA of the CDR3 is TGTGCCAATAGTACACAGGGTGGCACAGATACGCAGTATTTT. Its translation is CANSTQGGTDTQYF. This chain connects TRBV19 to TRBJ2-3; D perhaps matches TRBD1 (6 bases). The CDR3 extends over 14 amino acids. CDR1 is LNHDA, CDR2 SQIVND, per germline (reference sequence). Filled out from reference TRBV19 and TRBJ2-3, the complete variable domain reads DGGITQSPKYLFRKEGQNVTLSCEQNLNHDAMYWYRQDPGQGLRLIYYSQIVNDFQKGDIAEGYSVSREKKESFPLTVTSAQKNPTAFYLCANSTQGGTDTQYFGPGTRLTVL.

The chain has TRBV27 and TRBJ1-5; D perhaps matches TRBD1 (6 bases). Germline V gene lookup returns CDR1 MNHEY and CDR2 SMNVEV (reference sequence). The CDR3 contains 14 residues. Trimming pared 7 bases from V and 0 bases from J, leaving 10 bases between. The CDR3 sequence: CASKGHPSNQPQHF. Here the CDR3 DNA reads TGTGCCAGCAAGGGACACCCTAGCAATCAGCCCCAGCATTTT.

The chain couples TRBV28 to TRBJ2-2; 13 nucleotides line up with TRBD2. Unmatched junction bases numbered 4, after V lost 8 bases and J lost 7 bases. CDR3 length equals 14 residues. Germline V lookup: CDR1 MDHEN, CDR2 SYDVKM. CDR3 sequence: CASHGTSGIGELFF. The CDR3 DNA is TGTGCCAGCCACGGGACTAGCGGGATCGGGGAGCTGTTTTTT.

This chain joins TRBV7-9 and TRBJ1-1; 7 bases are shared with TRBD1. V trimming: 5 bases; J trimming: 4 bases; junction bases outside the gene matches: 13. The CDR3 totals 16 residues. Germline V gives CDR1 SEHNR, CDR2 FQNEAQ (reference sequence). CDR3 sequence: CASSRGTTGESTEAFF. DNA for the CDR3: TGTGCCAGCAGCCGCGGGACAACAGGGGAAAGCACTGAAGCTTTCTTT.

The rearrangement links TRBV7-3 to TRBJ1-2; D not certain. Germline V gene data show CDR1 as SGHTA and CDR2 as FQGTGA. The CDR3 runs to 13 residues. Trimming took 5 bases from V and 0 from J, leaving 7 bases between them. The CDR3 sequence is CASSPGTNYGYTF. The CDR3 region has the DNA TGTGCCAGCAGCCCGGGGACTAACTATGGCTACACCTTC. Looking up the rest from reference TRBV7-3 and TRBJ1-2 gives the full variable domain: GAGVSQTPSNKVTEKGKYVELRCDPISGHTALYWYRQSLGQGPEFLIYFQGTGAADDSGLPNDRFFAVRPEGSVSTLKIQRTERGDSAVYLCASSPGTNYGYTFGSGTRLTVV.

This clone was observed a few times. The chain couples TRBV4-1 to TRBJ2-1; D gene unclear. Germline loops: CDR1 MGHRA, CDR2 YSYEKL. V lost 1 base and J 6 bases, leaving 4 bases between the germline ends. CDR3 length: 12 amino acids. The CDR3 loop reads CASSQAINEQFF. CDR3 DNA sequence: TGCGCCAGCAGCCAAGCTATCAATGAGCAGTTCTTC.

The chain is built from TRBV10-3 and TRBJ2-1; D gene unclear. Trimming left V 3 bases short and J 10 bases short, with 10 bases between. The CDR3 contains 12 residues. CDR1 is ENHRY and CDR2 is SYGVKD in the germline V gene. As DNA, the CDR3 is TGTGCCATCAGTGACCTTCCCGGGGAGCAGTTCTTC. Protein sequence: CAISDLPGEQFF.

The chain is built from TRBV4-2 and TRBJ1-1; the D gene is possibly TRBD1 (5 bases). Germline assignment: CDR1 LGHNA and CDR2 YNFKEQ. This CDR3 has 14 amino acids. V was trimmed by 7 bases and J by 4 bases, leaving 16 bases between them. CDR3: CASTIPGGATEAFF. The CDR3, as DNA: TGTGCCAGCACCATCCCCGGAGGGGCCACTGAAGCTTTCTTT.

The CDR3 coding sequence is TGTGCCAGCAGTCCCGTACAGGGGGTGGCCACTGAAGCTTTCTTT. It yields the protein CASSPVQGVATEAFF. The chain recombines TRBV6-1 with TRBJ1-1; TRBD1 agrees at 8 bases. Looked up from germline, CDR1 is MNHNS and CDR2 is SASEGT. V gave up 5 bases and J gave up 4 bases; unmatched junction bases: 9. This CDR3 is 15 amino acids long.

V and J are TRBV7-6 and TRBJ2-5; TRBD1 matches 12 bases. The CDR3 has 16 amino acids. Germline CDR1 is SGHVS and CDR2 is FNYEAQ. The J segment lost 6 bases and the V segment lost 1 base, leaving 6 bases of the junction unmatched. CDR3: CASSLGGQGAVKTQYF. CDR3 in DNA: TGTGCCAGCAGCTTAGGGGGACAGGGGGCAGTGAAGACCCAGTACTTC.

The gene calls are TRBV27 and TRBJ2-1; 10 nucleotides match TRBD2. Germline CDR1 reads MNHEY; CDR2 reads SMNVEV (reference sequence). This CDR3 comprises 15 residues. Trimming cost V 8 bases and J 7 bases; bases outside gene matches: 11. In DNA, the CDR3 is TGTGCCAGCGGGGCCCTAGCGGGAGTTGGGAATGAGCAGTTCTTC. This sequence encodes CASGALAGVGNEQFF.

The J gene is TRBJ2-1, the V gene TRBV5-1; D is perhaps TRBD1 (5 bases). Trimming took off 2 bases at V and 7 bases at J, with 13 bases between the two ends. CDR1 SGHRS and CDR2 YFSETQ come from the germline V gene. The CDR3 has 14 amino acids. CDR3 nucleotides: TGCGCCAGCAGCTTTGGTGGGGCGTTGAATGAGCAGTTCTTC. The encoded protein is CASSFGGALNEQFF.

CDR3 region: CASSVEVQGTPGNTIYF. Written as DNA, the CDR3 is TGTGCCAGCAGCGTAGAAGTACAGGGAACCCCTGGAAACACCATATATTTT. This chain joins TRBV9 and TRBJ1-3, with D tentatively TRBD1 (6 bases). CDR3 length: 17 amino acids. Germline V gene data show CDR1 as SGDLS and CDR2 as YYNGEE. The germline V and J ends were trimmed by 0 bases and 2 bases, with 15 bases remaining between them.

The J gene is TRBJ2-5, the V gene TRBV20-1, with a tentative D call TRBD2 (6 bases). Trimming stripped 3 bases from V and 4 bases from J, with 6 bases between. The CDR3 sequence is 11 residues long. Per the germline V gene, CDR1 is DFQATT and CDR2 is SNEGSKA (reference sequence). CDR3: CSARGGETQYF. The CDR3 DNA reads as TGCAGTGCTAGGGGGGGAGAGACCCAGTACTTC.

The V gene is TRBV11-1, the J gene TRBJ1-1, with a possible D match to TRBD1 (6 bases). The CDR3 is made up of 15 amino acids. Germline V CDR1 and CDR2: SGHAT, FQDESV (reference sequence). Trimming took off 5 bases at V and 5 bases at J, with 18 bases between the two ends. CDR3 loop: CASSTRQAGETEAFF. The CDR3 nucleotides read TGTGCCAGCAGCACGCGACAGGCGGGAGAGACTGAAGCTTTCTTT.

The chain uses TRBV11-2 and TRBJ1-1, with TRBD1 matching over 7 bases. CDR1 is SGHAT, CDR2 FQNNGV, per germline. The CDR3 covers 13 residues. V was clipped by 6 bases and J by 5 bases; unmatched bases: 6. The CDR3 loop reads CASRDRSATEAFF. CDR3 sequence (DNA): TGTGCCAGCAGGGACAGGTCTGCGACTGAAGCTTTCTTT.

J is TRBJ1-2 and V is TRBV7-2, with 7 nucleotides matching TRBD1. The J segment lost 8 bases and the V segment lost 3 bases, leaving 9 bases of the junction unmatched. The CDR3 spans 14 residues. Per germline, CDR1 SGHTA and CDR2 FQGNSA. CDR3 region: CASSLYSDRAGYTF. CDR3 in DNA: TGTGCCAGCAGCTTGTACTCAGACAGGGCCGGCTACACCTTC.